A single sample is the source of the 9 T cell receptor beta chains below, sequenced in a study of early T cells in non-severe SARS-CoV-2 infection. TCRdb re-analysed the 5' RACE reads in MiXCR, keeping a single row per CDR3 protein. Seen here are 30,000 to 40,000 distinct CDR3 sequences, more than 5% observed once, and the top ten hold around 14%. Sequencing was carried out using whole blood. All receptors come from an adult who was a healthcare worker with PCR-confirmed SARS-CoV-2 infection or an uninfected control (not recorded which).

The chain recombines TRBV28 with TRBJ1-2, with TRBD1 matching over 7 bases. The germline gives CDR1 MDHEN, CDR2 SYDVKM. With V trimmed by 6 bases and J by 6 bases, 10 bases remained unmatched. The length of the CDR3 is 14 residues. CDR3 sequence: CASSLYPGQNGYTF. The CDR3 nucleotides read TGTGCCAGCAGCCTATATCCGGGACAGAATGGCTACACCTTC.

This clonotype was counted at least ten times. V is TRBV7-6 and J is TRBJ2-5; either TRBD1 or TRBD2 may supply D (6 bases each). Trimming removed 3 bases from V and 5 bases from J, with 13 bases in between. In germline, CDR1 is SGHVS, CDR2 FNYEAQ. The CDR3 is 14 amino acids. CDR3 sequence reads: CASSFSGARETQYF. DNA for the CDR3: TGTGCCAGCAGCTTCTCGGGGGCGCGGGAGACCCAGTACTTC.

This clonotype was detected ten times or more. This rearrangement joins TRBV11-2 to TRBJ1-6; D unresolved. The CDR3 spans 14 residues. Germline lookup yields CDR1 SGHAT and CDR2 FQNNGV. V dropped 1 base and J dropped 4 bases, with 5 bases sitting between them. Here the CDR3 DNA reads TGTGCCAGCAGCTTAGCAGGATATAATTCACCCCTCCACTTT. This translates into CASSLAGYNSPLHF.

This clonotype has only a few counts. The V gene is TRBV20-1, the J gene TRBJ2-6; a possible D gene is TRBD2 (6 bases). CDR1 and CDR2 (germline): DFQATT, SNEGSKA (reference sequence). The CDR3 covers 17 residues. Trimming took 3 bases from V and 0 from J, leaving 15 bases between them. Written as DNA, the CDR3 is TGCAGTGCTAGCGCGGGACTCCAGAGCTCTGGGGCCAACGTCCTGACTTTC. This encodes CSASAGLQSSGANVLTF.

The chain recombines TRBV20-1 with TRBJ2-7; D assignment may be TRBD1 or TRBD2 (5 bases each). Germline values: CDR1 DFQATT, CDR2 SNEGSKA (reference sequence). The CDR3 contains 14 residues. V shed 1 base and J shed 9 bases, with 19 bases lying between them. DNA of the CDR3: TGCAGTGCTAGAGCTGGGACCGGGGAACTCTCGCAGTACTTC. Amino acid sequence: CSARAGTGELSQYF.

This clonotype appeared many times. The chain combines TRBV5-6 with TRBJ2-7; D might be TRBD1 or TRBD2, each matching 5 bases. Per the germline V gene, CDR1 is SGHDT and CDR2 is YYEEEE. This CDR3 is 14 amino acids long. V was cut by 4 bases and J by 1 base, with 12 bases left in between. The CDR3 region has the DNA TGTGCCAGCAGCCCGTACGGGGCATCCTACGAGCAGTACTTC. Protein sequence: CASSPYGASYEQYF. The full variable domain, rest sourced from reference TRBV5-6 and TRBJ2-7, is DAGVTQSPTHLIKTRGQQVTLRCSPKSGHDTVSWYQQALGQGPQFIFQYYEEEERQRGNFPDRFSGHQFPNYSSELNVNALLLGDSALYLCASSPYGASYEQYFGPGTRLTVT.

This clonotype was observed at least ten times. This chain uses TRBV28 with TRBJ2-3, with D tentatively TRBD1 (5 bases). This CDR3 is built from 14 residues. Between the trimmed V and J ends, which lost 3 bases and 4 bases, there was a span of 11 bases. Germline V CDR1 and CDR2: MDHEN, SYDVKM. The CDR3: CASSLTASSDTQYF. The DNA of the CDR3 is TGTGCCAGCAGTTTGACAGCTTCCTCAGATACGCAGTATTTT.

This clonotype showed up many times. The rearrangement joins TRBV10-2 to TRBJ1-1; 9 nucleotides line up with TRBD1. With 7 bases clipped from V and 1 base from J, the junction kept 7 bases outside the gene matches. Germline V gene data show CDR1 as WSHSY and CDR2 as SAAADI. CDR3 length: 15 residues. CDR3 residues: CASNQQGAGNTEAFF. The CDR3 bases are TGCGCCAGCAACCAACAGGGGGCGGGGAACACTGAAGCTTTCTTT.

The rearrangement uses TRBV2 and TRBJ2-3, with 12 bases lining up with TRBD2. Per the germline V gene, CDR1 is SNHLY and CDR2 is FYNNEI. The CDR3 covers 14 residues. J lost 9 bases, V lost 4 bases, and 5 bases had no gene match. As DNA, the CDR3 is TGTGCCAGCAGTGGTGGGACTAGCGGGCTAACGCAGTATTTT. Translated, it gives CASSGGTSGLTQYF.